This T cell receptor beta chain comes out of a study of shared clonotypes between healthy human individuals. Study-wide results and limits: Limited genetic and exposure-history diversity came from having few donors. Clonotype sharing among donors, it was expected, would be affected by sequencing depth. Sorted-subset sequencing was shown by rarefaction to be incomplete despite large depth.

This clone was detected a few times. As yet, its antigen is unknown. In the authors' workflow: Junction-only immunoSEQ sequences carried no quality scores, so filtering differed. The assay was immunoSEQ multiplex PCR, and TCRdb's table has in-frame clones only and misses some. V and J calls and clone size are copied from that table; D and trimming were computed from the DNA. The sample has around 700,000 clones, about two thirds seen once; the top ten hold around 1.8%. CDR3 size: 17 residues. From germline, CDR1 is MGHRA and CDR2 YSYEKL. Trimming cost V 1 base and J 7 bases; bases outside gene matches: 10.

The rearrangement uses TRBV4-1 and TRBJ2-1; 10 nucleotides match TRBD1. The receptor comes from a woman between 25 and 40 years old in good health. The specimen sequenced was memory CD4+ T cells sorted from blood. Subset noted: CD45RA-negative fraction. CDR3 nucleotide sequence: TGCGCCAGCAGCCAAGCCCCGACAGGGGGCGCTGAGAATGAGCAGTTCTTC. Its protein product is CASSQAPTGGAENEQFF.